This TCR beta chain originates from a study of blood T cell repertoires in COVID-19. About the research overall: Acute-phase and convalescent COVID-19 samples originated in the United States, Italy and Spain. In each case, the material was cDNA or gDNA derived from T cells, B-cell-depleted T cells, or PBMCs.

In the original processing: Amplification of reference gene primers provided the estimated nucleated cell counts. Repertoires were generated with immunoSEQ multiplex PCR, while TCRdb's copy carries only in-frame clones and drops some. The V and J calls and the clone size are those of that table, but D and trimming were determined from the DNA. This sample has roughly 120,000 clones, with around 90% found just once. CDR1 is ENHRY and CDR2 is SYGVKD in the germline V gene. Trimming removed 10 bases at V and 4 bases at J, with 10 bases between. CDR3 length: 12 amino acids. The source of this sequence is a human donor in a cohort sampled during active COVID-19. Material for sequencing was peripheral blood. The chain uses TRBV10-3 and TRBJ2-2; D possibly corresponds to TRBD2 (5 bases). The CDR3 bases are TGTGCCACCCACCGGGGCACCGGGGAGCTGTTTTTT. This gives the protein CATHRGTGELFF.